The source of this T cell receptor beta chain is a study of cytomegalovirus exposure and HLA in healthy donors. Findings of the study overall: The listing of 150 to 200 TCR beta chains classed them as cytomegalovirus-associated.

The study ran its PCR with 60 Vbeta and 13 Jbeta primers. The assay was immunoSEQ multiplex PCR, and TCRdb's table has in-frame clones only and misses some. The data show some 130,000 clones, 75% to 85% seen once. V lost 0 bases and J lost 6; bases outside the gene matches: 6. CDR1 and CDR2 from the germline V gene are LGHNA and YNFKEQ. This CDR3 is 16 amino acids long. About this clone: Its target is unknown.

Sequencing input: PBMCs. The rearrangement links TRBV4-2 to TRBJ1-3; 9 positions agree with TRBD1. This clonotype originated in a girl aged 2-9 years in good health and CMV-seronegative. The CDR3 region is CASSQDGTGRANTIYF. For the CDR3, the DNA is TGTGCCAGCAGCCAAGACGGGACAGGGAGAGCAAACACCATATATTTT.